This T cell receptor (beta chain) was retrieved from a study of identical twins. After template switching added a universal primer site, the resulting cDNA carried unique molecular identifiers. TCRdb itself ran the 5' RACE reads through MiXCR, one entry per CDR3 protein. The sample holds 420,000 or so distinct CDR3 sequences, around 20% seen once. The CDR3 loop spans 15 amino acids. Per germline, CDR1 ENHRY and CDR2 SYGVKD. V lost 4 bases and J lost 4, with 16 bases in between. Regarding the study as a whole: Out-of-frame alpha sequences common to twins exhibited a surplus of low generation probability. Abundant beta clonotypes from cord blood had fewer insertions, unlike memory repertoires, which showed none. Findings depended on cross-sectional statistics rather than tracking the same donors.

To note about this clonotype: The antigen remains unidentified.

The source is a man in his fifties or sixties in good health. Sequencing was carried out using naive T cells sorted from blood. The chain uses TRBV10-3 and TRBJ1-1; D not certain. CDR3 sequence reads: CAISGEARGSTEAFF. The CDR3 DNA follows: TGTGCCATCAGTGGCGAAGCGCGAGGGAGCACTGAAGCTTTCTTT.